The rows below give T cell receptor beta chains drawn from one sample of a study of blood T cell repertoires in COVID-19. The data were produced by immunoSEQ multiplex PCR, yet TCRdb's version contains in-frame clones alone and is incomplete. The data contain 380,000 or so clones, about 86% of them seen just once; the ten biggest clones take up around 7.5%. Sequencing used peripheral blood. Receptors were obtained from a woman aged 60 to 75 with COVID-19, enrolled during active disease. Each CDR3 is given with its conserved first and last residue. Fields, in order: D gene, V gene, clone size, J gene, CDR3 protein, CDR3 DNA. The D gene is left open where the match is weak. Part of the rows lack a size; the others show once, few, many or a class for expanded clones.

TRBD1	TRBV5-6	-	TRBJ1-1	CASSSGTGITEAFF	TGTGCCAGCAGCAGCGGGACAGGGATAACTGAAGCTTTCTTT
-	TRBV11-2	-	TRBJ1-2	CASSPARWGVLNYGYTF	TGTGCCAGCAGCCCCGCCCGGTGGGGGGTGCTCAACTATGGCTACACCTTC
TRBD1	TRBV7-7	-	TRBJ2-7	CASSPQGSGNYEQYF	TGTGCCAGCAGCCCACAGGGGAGTGGGAACTACGAGCAGTACTTC
-	TRBV5-1	once	TRBJ1-1	CASSLLQGAGNTEAFF	TGCGCCAGCAGCTTGTTACAGGGAGCAGGGAACACTGAAGCTTTCTTT
TRBD1	TRBV2	-	TRBJ1-6	CASSVRTGATNSPLHF	TGTGCCAGCAGTGTTCGGACAGGCGCAACTAATTCACCCCTCCACTTT
-	TRBV7-8	-	TRBJ2-1	CASSLGAGFGKIDNEQFF	TGTGCCAGCAGCTTAGGTGCGGGTTTCGGGAAGATCGACAATGAGCAGTTCTTC
-	TRBV7-9	-	TRBJ2-7	CASSLGTGISNSYEQYF	TGTGCCAGCAGCTTAGGTACAGGGATATCGAACTCCTACGAGCAGTACTTC
TRBD2	TRBV6-2/TRBV6-3	-	TRBJ2-7	CASSLQTSGGTNSYEQYF	TGTGCCAGCAGTCTCCAGACTAGCGGGGGGACGAACTCCTACGAGCAGTACTTC
TRBD1	TRBV5-1	-	TRBJ2-2	CASSSPVGQGYGELFF	TGCGCCAGCAGCTCCCCTGTGGGACAGGGTTACGGGGAGCTGTTTTTT
-	TRBV4-1	-	TRBJ1-1	CASSQPQQGRGTEAFF	TGCGCCAGCAGCCAACCACAACAGGGCCGGGGAACTGAAGCTTTCTTT
TRBD1	TRBV2	-	TRBJ2-1	CASYGTGRYNEQFF	TGTGCCAGCTACGGGACAGGGAGATACAATGAGCAGTTCTTC
TRBD1	TRBV5-1	-	TRBJ2-2	CASSLGDRGRTGELFF	TGCGCCAGCAGCTTAGGAGACAGGGGGCGTACCGGGGAGCTGTTTTTT
TRBD2	TRBV6-2/TRBV6-3	-	TRBJ2-3	CASSRGLAGGLITDTQYF	TGTGCCAGCAGTCGGGGACTAGCGGGGGGCCTTATCACAGATACGCAGTATTTT
TRBD1	TRBV15	-	TRBJ1-5	CATSRVWDRDDQPQHF	TGTGCCACCAGCAGAGTTTGGGACAGAGATGATCAGCCCCAGCATTTT
-	TRBV19	-	TRBJ1-4	CASSTPRDTIEKLFF	TGTGCCAGTAGTACACCCCGGGACACGATTGAAAAACTGTTTTTT
-	TRBV29-1	-	TRBJ2-3	CSAQTSYPPDTQYF	TGCAGCGCCCAGACTAGTTATCCGCCGGATACGCAGTATTTT
-	TRBV5-1	-	TRBJ2-5	CASSLAPQGQETQYF	TGCGCCAGCAGCTTGGCTCCACAGGGACAAGAGACCCAGTACTTC
TRBD1	TRBV12-5	-	TRBJ2-3	CASGSGTGGADTQYF	TGTGCTAGTGGCTCGGGGACAGGGGGCGCAGATACGCAGTATTTT
TRBD1	TRBV7-2	-	TRBJ2-7	CASRRDRETYEQYF	TGTGCCAGCAGACGGGACAGGGAGACCTACGAGCAGTACTTC
TRBD1	TRBV19	once	TRBJ1-1	CASSNQGAGTEAFF	TGTGCCAGTAGTAATCAGGGGGCAGGAACTGAAGCTTTCTTT
-	TRBV19	-	TRBJ1-2	CASNGGYGYTF	TGTGCCAGTAACGGAGGCTATGGCTACACCTTC
TRBD2	TRBV30	-	TRBJ2-3	CAWRKGLAGPTDTQYF	TGTGCCTGGAGAAAGGGACTAGCGGGGCCCACAGATACGCAGTATTTT
TRBD2	TRBV9	few	TRBJ2-2	CASSVEGTSDTGELFF	TGTGCCAGCAGCGTAGAAGGGACTAGTGACACCGGGGAGCTGTTTTTT
-	TRBV11-2	-	TRBJ2-5	CASSPSASQETQYF	TGTGCCAGCAGCCCCTCGGCTAGCCAAGAGACCCAGTACTTC
-	TRBV19	-	TRBJ1-1	CASSGTEISGLNTEAFF	TGTGCCAGTAGTGGGACCGAGATAAGCGGGCTGAACACTGAAGCTTTCTTT
-	TRBV10-3	-	TRBJ2-7	CAISESRNEQYF	TGTGCCATCAGTGAGTCGAGGAACGAGCAGTACTTC
-	TRBV18	once	TRBJ1-1	CASSPRQVGTEAFF	TGTGCCAGCTCACCACGTCAGGTCGGTACTGAAGCTTTCTTT
-	TRBV4-1	-	TRBJ1-2	CASSQLQNAGGYTF	TGCGCCAGCAGCCAATTACAGAACGCAGGGGGCTACACCTTC
TRBD1	TRBV5-1	-	TRBJ1-1	CASSPDRGRRNTEAFF	TGCGCCAGCAGCCCGGACAGGGGGCGGAGGAACACTGAAGCTTTCTTT
-	TRBV7-2	-	TRBJ1-5	CASSLSFAGAQPQHF	TGTGCCAGCAGCTTAAGCTTTGCGGGGGCTCAGCCCCAGCATTTT
-	TRBV3-1/TRBV3-2	once	TRBJ2-5	CASSLPGETQYF	TGTGCCAGCAGCCTTCCCGGGGAGACCCAGTACTTC
-	TRBV5-6	-	TRBJ2-3	CASSLIDNTDTQYF	TGTGCCAGCAGCTTAATAGATAACACAGATACGCAGTATTTT
-	TRBV27	-	TRBJ1-2	CASSLGERLGGYTF	TGTGCCAGCAGTTTAGGAGAACGATTAGGTGGCTACACCTTC
TRBD2	TRBV19	once	TRBJ2-3	CASRVLGAGISDTQYF	TGTGCCAGTAGAGTTCTGGGAGCGGGGATTTCAGATACGCAGTATTTT
TRBD2	TRBV2	-	TRBJ2-1	CASRSRLAGGRNEQFF	TGTGCCAGCAGAAGCCGGCTAGCGGGGGGGCGCAATGAGCAGTTCTTC
-	TRBV7-9	few	TRBJ1-6	CASSLAGGNSPLHF	TGTGCCAGCAGCTTAGCAGGGGGTAATTCACCCCTCCACTTT
-	TRBV18	-	TRBJ1-1	CASSPRRQTNTEAFF	TGTGCCAGCTCGCCTAGACGGCAGACGAACACTGAAGCTTTCTTT
TRBD1	TRBV5-1	once	TRBJ2-7	CASSNRGRTYEQYF	TGCGCCAGCTCAAACAGGGGGCGGACGTACGAGCAGTACTTC
TRBD1	TRBV27	few	TRBJ1-1	CASSLLSGQKAFF	TGTGCCAGCAGTCTCCTTTCGGGACAGAAAGCTTTCTTT
TRBD1	TRBV27	-	TRBJ1-2	CASSSTRGSPYGYTF	TGTGCCAGCAGTTCCACCAGGGGGTCGCCCTATGGCTACACCTTC
-	TRBV6-5	-	TRBJ1-3	CASSYSRRGLGNTIYF	TGTGCCAGCAGTTACTCCCGGCGGGGGCTAGGAAACACCATATATTTT
-	TRBV30	many	TRBJ2-7	CAWSVTAGAPQYF	TGTGCCTGGAGTGTGACAGCTGGGGCGCCGCAGTACTTC
-	TRBV19	-	TRBJ1-3	CARQKRRQRNTIYF	TGTGCCCGCCAAAAGAGGCGACAGAGAAACACCATATATTTT
TRBD2	TRBV7-8	once	TRBJ2-5	CASTPGLAGGYQETQYF	TGTGCCAGCACCCCAGGACTAGCGGGGGGGTACCAAGAGACCCAGTACTTC
TRBD1	TRBV11-3	-	TRBJ2-5	CASSPPPGQKNQETQYF	TGTGCCAGCAGCCCCCCGCCGGGACAGAAAAACCAAGAGACCCAGTACTTC
-	TRBV6-5	-	TRBJ2-5	CASSSSDLEGTQYF	TGTGCCAGCAGTTCCTCCGACTTAGAAGGGACCCAGTACTTC
TRBD2	TRBV18	-	TRBJ2-7	CASSPTSGSSYEQYF	TGTGCCAGCTCGCCTACTAGCGGAAGCTCCTACGAGCAGTACTTC
TRBD2	TRBV2	-	TRBJ2-3	CASSEVGLAADTQYF	TGTGCCAGCAGTGAGGTGGGACTAGCAGCAGATACGCAGTATTTT
-	TRBV4-2	-	TRBJ1-5	CASSQEQHNQPQHF	TGTGCCAGCAGCCAAGAACAGCATAATCAGCCCCAGCATTTT
-	TRBV7-9	-	TRBJ1-1	CASSLHPTSTEAFF	TGTGCCAGCAGCTTACATCCTACGTCCACTGAAGCTTTCTTT
-	TRBV12-5	-	TRBJ1-6	CASGYWPFTSYNSPLHF	TGTGCTAGTGGTTATTGGCCTTTTACGTCCTATAATTCACCCCTCCACTTT
TRBD1	TRBV4-2	-	TRBJ2-5	CASSNPPGQGGETQYF	TGTGCCAGCAGCAACCCGCCGGGACAGGGGGGGGAGACCCAGTACTTC
-	TRBV30	-	TRBJ1-1	CAWSVHRQAFF	TGTGCCTGGAGTGTACACAGGCAAGCTTTCTTT
-	TRBV5-5	few	TRBJ2-7	CASSFFGYEQYF	TGTGCCAGCAGCTTCTTCGGGTACGAGCAGTACTTC
-	TRBV7-2	once	TRBJ2-2	CASSLDYSTGELFF	TGTGCCAGCAGCTTAGATTATAGCACCGGGGAGCTGTTTTTT
-	TRBV27	-	TRBJ2-7	CASSRAGGGPPYEQYF	TGTGCCAGCAGCCGGGCGGGTGGCGGGCCACCCTACGAGCAGTACTTC